The 23 T cell receptor beta chains reported below all come from one sample, sequenced in a study of blood T cell repertoires in COVID-19. Only in-frame clones appear in the TCRdb table, and some are missing; sequencing was by immunoSEQ multiplex PCR. This sample has about 360,000 clones, with around 83% found just once. The specimen sequenced was peripheral blood. The receptors come from a man aged 25-45 years with active or convalescent COVID-19.

V usage is TRBV5-1 and J usage is TRBJ2-1, with D uncertain. V lost 5 bases and J lost 1, with 13 bases in between. CDR1 is SGHRS and CDR2 is YFSETQ in the germline V gene. This CDR3 has 15 residues. In DNA, the CDR3 is TGCGCCAGCAGTCAGAGGTCTTTTTCCTACAATGAGCAGTTCTTC. Translating it yields CASSQRSFSYNEQFF.

The chain has TRBV19 and TRBJ1-2, with 7 bases matching TRBD1. The length of the CDR3 is 15 residues. Germline V gives CDR1 LNHDA, CDR2 SQIVND (reference sequence). V gave up 5 bases and J gave up 2 bases; unmatched junction bases: 8. CDR3 protein: CASSLSGTANYGYTF. Written as DNA, the CDR3 is TGTGCCAGTAGTCTGTCCGGGACAGCAAACTATGGCTACACCTTC.

The rearrangement uses TRBV12-3 or TRBV12-4 and TRBJ1-6; D gene ambiguous. With 6 bases removed from V and 7 bases from J, the gap between germline ends came to 7 bases. This CDR3 contains 12 residues. CDR3 region: CASSPGNSPLHF. In nucleotides, the CDR3 is TGTGCCAGCAGCCCAGGCAATTCACCCCTCCACTTT.

This CDR3 is CASSIDRLGQPQHF. The DNA of the CDR3 is TGTGCCAGCAGTATAGACAGGTTGGGGCAGCCCCAGCATTTT. The rearrangement joins TRBV27 to TRBJ1-5, with D tentatively TRBD1 (6 bases). The CDR3 extends over 14 amino acids. Trimming left V 5 bases short and J 7 bases short, with 15 bases between. The germline gives CDR1 MNHEY, CDR2 SMNVEV (reference sequence).

The V and J genes are TRBV19 and TRBJ1-6; no reliable D call. Trimming removed 3 bases from V and 8 bases from J, with 11 bases in between. In germline, CDR1 is LNHDA, CDR2 SQIVND (reference sequence). This CDR3 comprises 14 residues. In DNA, the CDR3 is TGTGCCAGTAGTATGAGGAAGGAGGATTCACCCCTCCACTTT. It translates to CASSMRKEDSPLHF.

The chain carries TRBV29-1 and TRBJ2-7; 9 nucleotides align to TRBD1. CDR1 SQVTM and CDR2 ANQGSEA come from the germline V gene. The CDR3 contains 16 residues. The V and J ends lost 1 base and 0 bases, in that order; junction bases with no gene match: 7. CDR3 sequence (DNA): TGCAGCGTTGAAGGTGGAACAGGGGGCCCCTCCTACGAGCAGTACTTC. Amino acids: CSVEGGTGGPSYEQYF.

In this sample, this clone turned up once. CDR3 in amino acids: CASSQLAGTQETQYF. DNA of the CDR3: TGCGCCAGCAGCCAACTAGCGGGGACACAAGAGACCCAGTACTTC. The chain uses TRBV4-3 and TRBJ2-5; 9 nucleotides agree with TRBD2. This CDR3 is built from 15 residues. V dropped 2 bases and J dropped 2; count of bases not matched to a gene: 3. The germline CDR1 and CDR2 sequences are LGHNA and YSLEER.

The rearrangement links TRBV7-9 to TRBJ2-4; 7 positions agree with TRBD2. The CDR3 contains 18 residues. The germline gives CDR1 SEHNR, CDR2 FQNEAQ (reference sequence). After removal of 2 bases from V and 0 bases from J, the junction contained 10 bases not matched to a gene. CDR3 DNA: TGTGCCAGCAGCTTATTTCACGGACTAGACCTAGCCAAAAACATTCAGTACTTC. It translates to CASSLFHGLDLAKNIQYF.

This chain joins TRBV3-1 (or the pseudogene TRBV3-2) and TRBJ1-2, with TRBD1 identical over 9 bases. Losses at the gene ends were 1 base for V and 4 bases for J; bases not matched to a gene: 4. The CDR3 loop spans 15 amino acids. Germline CDR1 LGHDT, CDR2 YNNKEL (reference sequence). In DNA, the CDR3 is TGTGCCAGCAGCCAAGTGAGGGACAGGGCCTATGGCTACACCTTC. Translated, it gives CASSQVRDRAYGYTF.

This chain joins TRBV7-9 and TRBJ2-1; 8 bases are shared with TRBD1. The junction had 12 bases not matched to a gene; V was cut back by 5 bases and J by 9 bases. The length of the CDR3 is 15 residues. The germline CDR1 and CDR2 sequences are SEHNR and FQNEAQ (reference sequence). The CDR3 DNA reads TGTGCCAGCAGCCAACAGGGGGTCTCGAGGGGTGAGCAGTTCTTC. Translated: CASSQQGVSRGEQFF. The whole variable domain, remainder taken from reference TRBV7-9 and TRBJ2-1, is DTGVSQNPRHKITKRGQNVTFRCDPISEHNRLYWYRQTLGQGPEFLTYFQNEAQLEKSRLLSDRFSAERPKGSFSTLEIQRTEQGDSAMYLCASSQQGVSRGEQFFGPGTRLTVL.

The gene calls are TRBV28 and TRBJ2-4; D unresolved. The CDR3 is made up of 12 amino acids. Germline values: CDR1 MDHEN, CDR2 SYDVKM. Trimming left V 3 bases short and J 4 bases short, with 4 bases between. DNA for the CDR3: TGTGCCAGCAGTTTCCAGAAAAACATTCAGTACTTC. Translating it yields CASSFQKNIQYF.

The gene calls are TRBV7-3 and TRBJ2-3, with 9 positions matching TRBD2. Germline V gene data show CDR1 as SGHTA and CDR2 as FQGTGA. V lost 5 bases, J lost 1 base, and 7 bases stayed unmatched. CDR3 size: 16 residues. This chain's CDR3 is CASSPRERGGTDTQYF. CDR3 DNA: TGTGCCAGCAGCCCGCGGGAGCGGGGGGGCACAGATACGCAGTATTTT.

CDR3 protein: CASSLKRPPSQETQYF. The CDR3 coding sequence is TGTGCCAGCAGTTTGAAGCGGCCCCCAAGTCAAGAGACCCAGTACTTC. The chain uses TRBV28 and TRBJ2-5; D perhaps matches TRBD2 (5 bases). The germline V gene encodes CDR1 MDHEN and CDR2 SYDVKM. This CDR3 comprises 16 residues. V lost 3 bases and J lost 2, with 16 bases in between.

The chain joins TRBV10-3 to TRBJ1-2; 7 bases fit TRBD1. V lost 4 bases, J lost 0 bases, and 8 bases stayed unmatched. The CDR3 is 16 amino acids. The germline CDR1 and CDR2 sequences are ENHRY and SYGVKD. Here the CDR3 reads CAISGRGQLTNYGYTF. CDR3 sequence (DNA): TGTGCCATCAGTGGAAGGGGACAGCTTACTAACTATGGCTACACCTTC.

On this clone: The same CDR3 is also encoded by other DNA sequences in this sample. This chain joins TRBV19 and TRBJ1-1; D gene uncertain. Trimming pared 1 base from V and 4 bases from J, leaving 7 bases between. This CDR3 comprises 13 residues. Germline V lookup: CDR1 LNHDA, CDR2 SQIVND (reference sequence). CDR3 nucleotide sequence: TGTGCCAGTAGTATAGGCCTCAGCACTGAAGCTTTCTTT. It translates to CASSIGLSTEAFF.

The sample holds a few counts of this clone. The V and J genes are TRBV5-8 and TRBJ2-1; D not certain. This CDR3 has 17 residues. V was pared by 3 bases and J by 0 bases, with 16 bases between. CDR1 is SGHTS and CDR2 is YDEGEE in the germline V gene. The CDR3: CASSSPSAESSYNEQFF. Written as DNA, the CDR3 is TGTGCCAGCAGCTCCCCATCGGCGGAGAGCTCCTACAATGAGCAGTTCTTC.

The V and J genes are TRBV5-1 and TRBJ1-1; D might be TRBD1 (5 bases). CDR1 is SGHRS and CDR2 is YFSETQ in the germline V gene. This CDR3 comprises 15 residues. V was cut by 0 bases and J by 5 bases, with 14 bases left in between. This chain's CDR3 is CASSLVIQGKTEAFF. Written as DNA, the CDR3 is TGCGCCAGCAGCTTGGTGATTCAGGGTAAAACTGAAGCTTTCTTT.

The genes are TRBV7-3 and TRBJ2-3; tentative D call: TRBD2 (5 bases). V was clipped by 5 bases and J by 0 bases, with 21 bases between them. Germline V gene sequence: CDR1 SGHTA, CDR2 FQGTGA. The CDR3 consists of 18 residues. CDR3 sequence (DNA): TGTGCCAGCAGCCCCAGGCCGGGATCCTATTCGAGCACAGATACGCAGTATTTT. Amino acid sequence: CASSPRPGSYSSTDTQYF.

The V and J genes are TRBV6-6 and TRBJ2-1, with unresolved D. This CDR3 has 11 amino acids. Germline V lookup: CDR1 MNHNY, CDR2 SVGAGI (reference sequence). V lost 2 bases and J 10 bases, leaving 6 bases between the germline ends. The CDR3 sequence: CASSYGTEQFF. Written as DNA, the CDR3 is TGTGCCAGCAGTTACGGTACAGAGCAGTTCTTC.

This clone was found a few times. The rearrangement links TRBV18 to TRBJ2-1, with 7 bases identical to TRBD2. V dropped 0 bases and J dropped 8; count of bases not matched to a gene: 7. The CDR3 contains 15 residues. Germline V CDR1 and CDR2: KGHSH, LQKENI. In DNA, the CDR3 is TGTGCCAGCTCACCACCTATCCGGGCGGGGGATGAGCAGTTCTTC. The encoded protein is CASSPPIRAGDEQFF.

V and J are TRBV5-1 and TRBJ2-1, with TRBD1 matching over 9 bases. This CDR3 region has 17 residues. CDR1 SGHRS and CDR2 YFSETQ come from the germline V gene. Losses at the gene ends were 0 bases for V and 8 bases for J; bases not matched to a gene: 12. CDR3 in DNA: TGCGCCAGCAGCTTGGGAGATCCGGGACAGGGATTCCATGAGCAGTTCTTC. It translates to CASSLGDPGQGFHEQFF.

This rearrangement joins TRBV5-1 to TRBJ1-1, with D tentatively TRBD1 (5 bases). Germline-derived CDR1 and CDR2 are SGHRS and YFSETQ. This CDR3 has 14 residues. Trimming removed 5 bases from V and 0 bases from J, with 11 bases in between. In nucleotides, the CDR3 is TGCGCCAGCAGGGCTGTGGGGCTGAACACTGAAGCTTTCTTT. Translation: CASRAVGLNTEAFF.

The rearrangement uses TRBV5-1 and TRBJ2-1, with 10 bases that match TRBD2. This CDR3 region has 17 residues. V gave up 9 bases and J gave up 3 bases; unmatched junction bases: 15. Germline V gene lookup returns CDR1 SGHRS and CDR2 YFSETQ. CDR3 DNA: TGCGCCACCCGACCCTCCATTCTAGCGGGGGTCTACAATGAGCAGTTCTTC. This codes for CATRPSILAGVYNEQFF. Together with reference TRBV5-1 and TRBJ2-1, the CDR3 gives the full variable domain: KAGVTQTPRYLIKTRGQQVTLSCSPISGHRSVSWYQQTPGQGLQFLFEYFSETQRNKGNFPGRFSGRQFSNSRSEMNVSTLELGDSALYLCATRPSILAGVYNEQFFGPGTRLTVL.